These T cell receptor beta chains were read from a single sample in a study of cytomegalovirus exposure and HLA in healthy donors. Produced via immunoSEQ multiplex PCR; TCRdb's table is partial and in-frame only. The sample contains 95,000 to 110,000 clones, approximately 72% of which appear only once. Sequencing input: PBMCs. The receptors shown here come from a woman in her forties or fifties in good health and CMV-seronegative. Both conserved end residues are part of each CDR3. D genes are given only for firm matches. Clone size is given for some rows only: seen once, a few or many times, or a class if the clone is expanded.

V: TRBV29-1; J: TRBJ2-5; D: -; size: few; CDR3: CSVDEQDTQETQYF; DNA: TGCAGCGTTGATGAACAGGATACCCAAGAGACCCAGTACTTC
V: TRBV4-1; J: TRBJ2-2; D: -; size: few; CDR3: CASSQDPGGRTGELFF; DNA: TGCGCCAGCAGCCAAGATCCCGGGGGTAGAACCGGGGAGCTGTTTTTT
V: TRBV4-2; J: TRBJ1-1; D: -; size: -; CDR3: CASSQVGGVGDTEAFF; DNA: TGTGCCAGCAGCCAAGTGGGGGGGGTGGGGGACACTGAAGCTTTCTTT
V: TRBV19; J: TRBJ2-7; D: TRBD2; size: -; CDR3: CASSMLAGATYEQYF; DNA: TGTGCCAGTAGTATGTTGGCGGGAGCTACGTACGAGCAGTACTTC
V: TRBV25-1; J: TRBJ2-1; D: -; size: -; CDR3: CASSDVGGSSYNEQFF; DNA: TGTGCCAGCAGTGACGTCGGGGGTAGTTCCTACAATGAGCAGTTCTTC
V: TRBV27; J: TRBJ1-2; D: TRBD1; size: once; CDR3: CASSPLRGTGGPNGYTF; DNA: TGTGCCAGCAGTCCCTTGCGAGGGACAGGGGGCCCTAATGGCTACACCTTC
V: TRBV7-9; J: TRBJ2-5; D: -; size: -; CDR3: CASSPPNGQETQYF; DNA: TGTGCCAGCAGCCCCCCAAACGGGCAAGAGACCCAGTACTTC
V: TRBV29-1; J: TRBJ2-7; D: -; size: -; CDR3: CSVVLGGTYEQYF; DNA: TGCAGCGTTGTACTAGGGGGAACCTACGAGCAGTACTTC
V: TRBV18; J: TRBJ2-2; D: TRBD2; size: -; CDR3: CASSFWSGSGSNTGELFF; DNA: TGTGCCAGCTCCTTCTGGAGCGGGAGCGGGTCGAACACCGGGGAGCTGTTTTTT
V: TRBV7-6; J: TRBJ2-7; D: TRBD2; size: -; CDR3: CASSAGTSGYEQYF; DNA: TGTGCCAGCAGCGCCGGGACTAGCGGCTACGAGCAGTACTTC
V: TRBV11-3; J: TRBJ1-4; D: TRBD1; size: -; CDR3: CASSLGGTGEKLFF; DNA: TGTGCCAGCAGCTTAGGAGGGACAGGGGAGAAACTGTTTTTT
V: TRBV7-2; J: TRBJ2-7; D: TRBD1; size: -; CDR3: CASSLAPDRELYEQYF; DNA: TGTGCCAGCAGCTTAGCCCCAGACAGGGAGCTATACGAGCAGTACTTC
V: TRBV7-9; J: TRBJ2-7; D: TRBD2; size: -; CDR3: CASSLTGRLAGVSEQYF; DNA: TGTGCCAGCAGCCTCACTGGCCGACTAGCGGGAGTCTCCGAGCAGTACTTC
V: TRBV5-4; J: TRBJ2-1; D: TRBD2; size: -; CDR3: CASRPAGTSGYNEQFF; DNA: TGTGCCAGCCGCCCGGCCGGGACTAGCGGATACAATGAGCAGTTCTTC
V: TRBV10-2; J: TRBJ2-7; D: -; size: -; CDR3: CASSEAWGVGAYEQYF; DNA: TGCGCCAGCAGTGAGGCTTGGGGGGTGGGGGCCTACGAGCAGTACTTC
V: TRBV27; J: TRBJ2-3; D: TRBD2; size: -; CDR3: CASRRERGRTDTQYF; DNA: TGTGCCAGCAGGAGAGAGCGGGGGCGCACAGATACGCAGTATTTT
V: TRBV7-9; J: TRBJ2-3; D: -; size: -; CDR3: CASSPGVIDTQYF; DNA: TGTGCCAGCAGCCCCGGGGTGATAGATACGCAGTATTTT
V: TRBV10-2; J: TRBJ2-1; D: -; size: -; CDR3: CASSGAPQGRSGNEQFF; DNA: TGCGCCAGCAGTGGGGCTCCTCAGGGTAGGTCAGGCAATGAGCAGTTCTTC
V: TRBV10-2; J: TRBJ2-3; D: TRBD2; size: -; CDR3: CASSDLGLAGGDTQYF; DNA: TGCGCCAGCAGTGACCTGGGACTAGCGGGCGGAGATACGCAGTATTTT
V: TRBV5-1; J: TRBJ1-1; D: TRBD1; size: -; CDR3: CASSATGVNTEAFF; DNA: TGCGCCAGCAGCGCAACAGGGGTGAACACTGAAGCTTTCTTT
V: TRBV29-1; J: TRBJ2-7; D: -; size: -; CDR3: CSVAGGFGSHTEQYF; DNA: TGCAGCGTTGCTGGAGGTTTTGGTAGTCACACCGAGCAGTACTTC
V: TRBV21-1; J: TRBJ2-7; D: -; size: -; CDR3: CASSVGFQHPGYEQYF; DNA: TGTGCCAGCAGCGTTGGCTTTCAGCATCCGGGCTACGAGCAGTACTTC
V: TRBV18; J: TRBJ2-7; D: -; size: -; CDR3: CASSPPGGQTYEQYF; DNA: TGTGCCAGCTCACCACCGGGCGGACAGACCTACGAGCAGTACTTC
V: TRBV13; J: TRBJ2-3; D: TRBD1; size: -; CDR3: CASSLEGTGSTDTQYF; DNA: TGTGCCAGCAGCTTAGAAGGGACAGGAAGCACAGATACGCAGTATTTT
V: TRBV19; J: TRBJ2-7; D: -; size: -; CDR3: CASSIGGDSSYEQYF; DNA: TGTGCCAGTAGTATAGGGGGGGACAGCTCCTACGAGCAGTACTTC